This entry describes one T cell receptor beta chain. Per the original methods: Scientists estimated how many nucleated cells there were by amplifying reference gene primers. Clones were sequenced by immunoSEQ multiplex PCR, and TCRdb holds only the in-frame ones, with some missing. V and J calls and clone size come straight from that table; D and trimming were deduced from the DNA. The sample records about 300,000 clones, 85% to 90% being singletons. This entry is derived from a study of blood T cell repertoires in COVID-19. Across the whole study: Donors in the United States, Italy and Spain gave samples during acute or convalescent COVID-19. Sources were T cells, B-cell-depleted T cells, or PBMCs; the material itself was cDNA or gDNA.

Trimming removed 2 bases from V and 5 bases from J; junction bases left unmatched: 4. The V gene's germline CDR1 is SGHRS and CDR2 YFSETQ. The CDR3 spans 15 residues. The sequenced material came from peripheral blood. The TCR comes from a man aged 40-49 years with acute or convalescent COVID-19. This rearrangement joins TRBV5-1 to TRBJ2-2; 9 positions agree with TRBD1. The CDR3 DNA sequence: TGCGCCAGCAGCTTCACAGGGGGCATGACCGGGGAGCTGTTTTTT. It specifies CASSFTGGMTGELFF.